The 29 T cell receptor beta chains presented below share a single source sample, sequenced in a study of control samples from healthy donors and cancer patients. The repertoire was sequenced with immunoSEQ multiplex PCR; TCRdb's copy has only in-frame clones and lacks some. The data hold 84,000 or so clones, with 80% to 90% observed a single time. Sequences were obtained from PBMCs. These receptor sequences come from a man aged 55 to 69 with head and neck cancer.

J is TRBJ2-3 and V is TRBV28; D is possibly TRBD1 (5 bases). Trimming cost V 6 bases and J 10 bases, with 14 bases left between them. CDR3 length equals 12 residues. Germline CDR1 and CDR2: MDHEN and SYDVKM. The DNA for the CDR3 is TGTGCCAGCAGAACCTCAGGGTTTTCGCAGTATTTT. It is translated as CASRTSGFSQYF.

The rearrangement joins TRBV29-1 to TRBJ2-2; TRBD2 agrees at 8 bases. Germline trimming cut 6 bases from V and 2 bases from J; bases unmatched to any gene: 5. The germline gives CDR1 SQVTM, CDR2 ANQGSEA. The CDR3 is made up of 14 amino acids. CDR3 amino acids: CSVTSGPNTGELFF. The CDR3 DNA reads TGCAGCGTCACTAGCGGCCCAAACACCGGGGAGCTGTTTTTT.

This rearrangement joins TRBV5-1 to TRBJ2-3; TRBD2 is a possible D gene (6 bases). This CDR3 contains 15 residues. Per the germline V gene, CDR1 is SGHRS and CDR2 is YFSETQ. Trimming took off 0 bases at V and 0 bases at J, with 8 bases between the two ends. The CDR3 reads CASSLVLASTDTQYF. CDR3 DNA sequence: TGCGCCAGCAGCTTGGTTCTAGCGAGCACAGATACGCAGTATTTT.

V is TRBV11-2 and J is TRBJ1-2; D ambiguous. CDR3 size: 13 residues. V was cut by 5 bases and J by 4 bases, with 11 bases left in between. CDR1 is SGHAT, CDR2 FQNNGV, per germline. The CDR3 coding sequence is TGTGCCAGCAGCAACGATCAGAGCTATGGCTACACCTTC. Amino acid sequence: CASSNDQSYGYTF.

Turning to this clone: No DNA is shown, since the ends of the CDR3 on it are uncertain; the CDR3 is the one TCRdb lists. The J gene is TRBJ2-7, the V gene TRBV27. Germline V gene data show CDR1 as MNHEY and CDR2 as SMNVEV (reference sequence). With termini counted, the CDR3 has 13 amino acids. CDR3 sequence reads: CASSFGPGNEQYF.

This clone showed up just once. The CDR3 DNA sequence: TGTGCCAGCACCAACGGCCGAGGGGGCGGGCAGCCCCAGCATTTT. Protein sequence: CASTNGRGGGQPQHF. The chain employs TRBV2 and TRBJ1-5; 7 positions agree with TRBD1. CDR3 length: 15 residues. CDR1 and CDR2 (germline): SNHLY, FYNNEI. The V and J ends lost 7 bases and 7 bases, in that order; junction bases with no gene match: 13. The full variable domain, its missing parts supplied by reference TRBV2 and TRBJ1-5, is EPEVTQTPSHQVTQMGQEVILRCVPISNHLYFYWYRQILGQKVEFLVSFYNNEISEKSEIFDDQFSVERPDGSNFTLKIRSTKLEDSAMYFCASTNGRGGGQPQHFGDGTRLSIL.

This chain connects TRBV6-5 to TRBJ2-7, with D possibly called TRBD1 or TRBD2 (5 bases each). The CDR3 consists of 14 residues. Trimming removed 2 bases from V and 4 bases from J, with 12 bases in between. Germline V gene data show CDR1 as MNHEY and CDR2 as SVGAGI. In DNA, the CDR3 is TGTGCCAGCAGTTACGAGGGGAAAAGGTACGAGCAGTACTTC. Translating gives CASSYEGKRYEQYF.

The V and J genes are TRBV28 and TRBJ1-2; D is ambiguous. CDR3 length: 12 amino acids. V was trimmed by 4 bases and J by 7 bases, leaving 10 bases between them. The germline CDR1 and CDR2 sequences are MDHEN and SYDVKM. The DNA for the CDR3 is TGTGCCAGCAGTTCCACGACTGCTGGCTACACCTTC. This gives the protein CASSSTTAGYTF.

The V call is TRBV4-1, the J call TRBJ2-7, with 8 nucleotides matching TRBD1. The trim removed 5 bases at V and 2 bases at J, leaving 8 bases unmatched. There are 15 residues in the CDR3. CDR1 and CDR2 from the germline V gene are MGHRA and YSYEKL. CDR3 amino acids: CASSVPGQAPYEQYF. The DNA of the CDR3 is TGCGCCAGCAGCGTACCGGGACAGGCCCCCTACGAGCAGTACTTC.

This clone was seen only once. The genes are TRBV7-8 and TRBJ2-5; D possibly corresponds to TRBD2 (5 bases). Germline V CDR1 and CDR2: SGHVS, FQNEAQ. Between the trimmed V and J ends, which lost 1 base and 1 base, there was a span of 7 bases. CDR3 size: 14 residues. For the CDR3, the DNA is TGTGCCAGCAGCTTAGGAGGGAGCCAAGAGACCCAGTACTTC. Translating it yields CASSLGGSQETQYF.

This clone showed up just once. This chain's CDR3 is CASSSNPGGQETQYF. The DNA of the CDR3 is TGTGCCAGTAGCAGCAACCCAGGGGGGCAGGAGACCCAGTACTTC. This chain joins TRBV19 and TRBJ2-5; D is perhaps TRBD1 (7 bases). The CDR3 covers 15 residues. CDR1 and CDR2 (germline): LNHDA, SQIVND (reference sequence). The ends were cut back, 6 bases at V and 5 bases at J, with 19 bases in the middle.

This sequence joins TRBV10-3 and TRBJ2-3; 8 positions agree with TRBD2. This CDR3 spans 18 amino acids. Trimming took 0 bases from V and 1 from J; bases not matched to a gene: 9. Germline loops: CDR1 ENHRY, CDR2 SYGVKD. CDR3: CAISESKGLVIGTDTQYF. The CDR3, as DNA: TGTGCCATCAGTGAGTCGAAGGGACTAGTAATTGGCACAGATACGCAGTATTTT.

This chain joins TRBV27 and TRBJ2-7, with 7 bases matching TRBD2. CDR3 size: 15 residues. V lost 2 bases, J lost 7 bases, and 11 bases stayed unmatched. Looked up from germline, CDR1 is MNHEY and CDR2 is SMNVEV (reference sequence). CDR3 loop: CASSLTASGGREQYF. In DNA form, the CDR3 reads TGTGCCAGCAGTTTAACGGCTAGCGGTGGACGGGAGCAGTACTTC.

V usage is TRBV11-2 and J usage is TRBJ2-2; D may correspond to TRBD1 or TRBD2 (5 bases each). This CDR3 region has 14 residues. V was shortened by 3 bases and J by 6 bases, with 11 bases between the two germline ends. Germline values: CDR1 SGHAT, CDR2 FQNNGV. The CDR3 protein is CASSLRGIPGELFF. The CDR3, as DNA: TGTGCCAGCAGCTTGAGGGGTATCCCCGGGGAGCTGTTTTTT.

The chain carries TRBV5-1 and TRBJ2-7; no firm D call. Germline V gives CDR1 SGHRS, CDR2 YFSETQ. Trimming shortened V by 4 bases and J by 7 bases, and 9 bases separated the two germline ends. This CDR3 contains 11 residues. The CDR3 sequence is CASSLDREQYF. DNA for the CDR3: TGCGCCAGCAGCCTTGATCGGGAGCAGTACTTC.

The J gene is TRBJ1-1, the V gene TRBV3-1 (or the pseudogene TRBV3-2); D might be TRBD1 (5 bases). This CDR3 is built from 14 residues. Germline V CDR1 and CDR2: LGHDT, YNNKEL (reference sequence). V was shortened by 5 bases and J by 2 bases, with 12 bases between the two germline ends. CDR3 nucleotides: TGTGCCAGCAGCTCCCAGGGAGAAAACACTGAAGCTTTCTTT. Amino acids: CASSSQGENTEAFF.

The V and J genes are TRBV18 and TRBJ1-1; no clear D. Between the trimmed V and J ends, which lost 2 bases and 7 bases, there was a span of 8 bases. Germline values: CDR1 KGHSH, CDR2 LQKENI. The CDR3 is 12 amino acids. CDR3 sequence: CASSPTSDEAFF. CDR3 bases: TGTGCCAGCTCACCAACCAGCGATGAAGCTTTCTTT.

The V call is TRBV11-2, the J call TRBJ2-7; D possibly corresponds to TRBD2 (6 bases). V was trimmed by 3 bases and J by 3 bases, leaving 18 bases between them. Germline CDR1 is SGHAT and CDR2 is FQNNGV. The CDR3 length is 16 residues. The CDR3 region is CASSFVGSGSYYEQYF. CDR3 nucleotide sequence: TGTGCCAGCAGCTTTGTTGGTAGCGGATCTTACTACGAGCAGTACTTC.

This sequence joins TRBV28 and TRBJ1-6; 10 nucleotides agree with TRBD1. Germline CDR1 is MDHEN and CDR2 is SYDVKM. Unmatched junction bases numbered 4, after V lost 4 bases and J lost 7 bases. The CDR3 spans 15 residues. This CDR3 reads CASSSPGQGNSPLHF. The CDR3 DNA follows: TGTGCCAGCAGTTCTCCGGGACAGGGGAATTCACCCCTCCACTTT.

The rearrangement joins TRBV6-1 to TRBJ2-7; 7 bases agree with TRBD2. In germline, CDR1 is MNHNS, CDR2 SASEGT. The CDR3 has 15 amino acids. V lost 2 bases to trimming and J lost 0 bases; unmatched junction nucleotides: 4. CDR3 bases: TGTGCCAGCAGTGAACCTGGGGAGGGCTCCTACGAGCAGTACTTC. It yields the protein CASSEPGEGSYEQYF.

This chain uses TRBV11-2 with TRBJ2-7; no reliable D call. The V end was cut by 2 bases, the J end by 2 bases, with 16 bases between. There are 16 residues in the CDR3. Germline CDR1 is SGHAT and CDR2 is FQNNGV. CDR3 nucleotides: TGTGCCAGCAGCTTAATGAGTAGGATCCTCACCTACGAGCAGTACTTC. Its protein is CASSLMSRILTYEQYF.

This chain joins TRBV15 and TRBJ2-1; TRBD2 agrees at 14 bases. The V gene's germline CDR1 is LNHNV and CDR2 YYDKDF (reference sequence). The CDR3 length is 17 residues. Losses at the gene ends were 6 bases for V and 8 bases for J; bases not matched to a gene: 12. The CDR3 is CATSKRPGLAGVDEQFF. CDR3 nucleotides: TGTGCCACCAGTAAACGCCCGGGACTAGCGGGAGTGGATGAGCAGTTCTTC.

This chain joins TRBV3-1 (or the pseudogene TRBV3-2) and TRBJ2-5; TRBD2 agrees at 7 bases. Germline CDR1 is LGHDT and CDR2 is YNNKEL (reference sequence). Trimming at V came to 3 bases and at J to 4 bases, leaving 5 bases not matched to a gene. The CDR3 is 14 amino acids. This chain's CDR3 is CASSQRLAPETQYF. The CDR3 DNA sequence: TGTGCCAGCAGCCAGCGACTAGCTCCAGAGACCCAGTACTTC.

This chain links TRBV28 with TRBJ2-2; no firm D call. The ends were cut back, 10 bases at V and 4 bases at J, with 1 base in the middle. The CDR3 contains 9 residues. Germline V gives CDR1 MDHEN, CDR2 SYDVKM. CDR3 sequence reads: CAITGELFF. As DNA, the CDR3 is TGTGCCATCACCGGGGAGCTGTTTTTT. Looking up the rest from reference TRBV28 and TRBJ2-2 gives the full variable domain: DVKVTQSSRYLVKRTGEKVFLECVQDMDHENMFWYRQDPGLGLRLIYFSYDVKMKEKGDIPEGYSVSREKKERFSLILESASTNQTSMYLCAITGELFFGEGSRLTVL.

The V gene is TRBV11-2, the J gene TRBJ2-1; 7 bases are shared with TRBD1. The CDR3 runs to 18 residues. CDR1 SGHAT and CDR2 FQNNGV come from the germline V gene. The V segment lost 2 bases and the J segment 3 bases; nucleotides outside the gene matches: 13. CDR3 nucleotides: TGTGCCAGCAGCTTATTCCGAAGCCGAGGGGGCGGCTACAATGAGCAGTTCTTC. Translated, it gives CASSLFRSRGGGYNEQFF.

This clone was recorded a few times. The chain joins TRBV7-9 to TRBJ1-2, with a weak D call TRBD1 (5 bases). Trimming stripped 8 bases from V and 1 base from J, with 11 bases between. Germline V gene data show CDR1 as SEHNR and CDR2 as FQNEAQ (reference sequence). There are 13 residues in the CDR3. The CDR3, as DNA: TGTGCCAGCGGGGCGAGAAATAACTATGGCTACACCTTC. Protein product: CASGARNNYGYTF.

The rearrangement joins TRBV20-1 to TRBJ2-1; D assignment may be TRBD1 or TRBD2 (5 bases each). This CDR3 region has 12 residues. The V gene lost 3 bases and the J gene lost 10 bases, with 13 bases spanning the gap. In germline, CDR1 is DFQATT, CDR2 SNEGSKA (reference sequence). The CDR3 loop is CSASPRGQEQFF. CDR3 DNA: TGCAGTGCTAGTCCCCGGGGCCAAGAGCAGTTCTTC.

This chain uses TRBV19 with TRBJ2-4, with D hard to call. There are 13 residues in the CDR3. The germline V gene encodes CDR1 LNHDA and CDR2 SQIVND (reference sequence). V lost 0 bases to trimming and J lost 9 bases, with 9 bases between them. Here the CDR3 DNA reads TGTGCCAGTAGTATAGATGGGTCCGCCATTCAGTACTTC. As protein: CASSIDGSAIQYF.

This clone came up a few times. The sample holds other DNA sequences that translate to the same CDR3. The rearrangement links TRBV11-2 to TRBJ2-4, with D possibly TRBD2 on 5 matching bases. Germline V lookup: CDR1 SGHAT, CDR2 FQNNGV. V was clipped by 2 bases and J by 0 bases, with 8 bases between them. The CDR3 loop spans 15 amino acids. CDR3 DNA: TGTGCCAGCAGCTTACGGGGTCTAGCCAAAAACATTCAGTACTTC. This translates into CASSLRGLAKNIQYF.